These T cell receptor beta chains were read from a single sample in a study of T cells in Graves' hyperthyroidism and ophthalmopathy. MiXCR, run by TCRdb on the multiplex PCR reads, gives a single entry per CDR3 protein. The top ten clones hold less than 50% of a sample with roughly 110,000 distinct CDR3 sequences, approximately 15% of them seen once. The sample was blood. These receptors all stem from a woman between 45 and 65 years old with Graves' hyperthyroidism. Each CDR3 is given with its conserved first and last residue. Each record gives: CDR3 length, clone size, J gene, V gene, D gene, CDR3 DNA, CDR3 protein. The D gene is left open where the match is weak. Clone size appears in some rows only: once, few, many, or a class for an expanded clone.

length: 15; size: many; J: TRBJ2-1; V: TRBV28; D: TRBD1; DNA: TGTGCCAGCAGTTCTGCACAGGGGGACCGCAATGAGCAGTTCTTC; CDR3: CASSSAQGDRNEQFF
length: 13; size: many; J: TRBJ1-1; V: TRBV20-1; D: .; DNA: TGCAGTGCCGAGGGGGGGGTGAACACTGAAGCTTTCTTT; CDR3: CSAEGGVNTEAFF
length: 16; size: .; J: TRBJ2-5; V: TRBV27; D: TRBD2; DNA: TGTGCCAGCAGTTCGGGACTAGCGGGGCGGAGTGAGACCCAGTACTTC; CDR3: CASSSGLAGRSETQYF
length: 16; size: .; J: TRBJ2-1; V: TRBV2; D: TRBD2; DNA: TGTGCCAGCAGTGGTCCGGGACTAGCGGGGATCAATGAGCAGTTCTTC; CDR3: CASSGPGLAGINEQFF
length: 16; size: many; J: TRBJ2-1; V: TRBV20-1; D: TRBD2; DNA: TGCAGTGCGCCCTCTCCGACTAGCGGGAGTTACAATGAGCAGTTCTTC; CDR3: CSAPSPTSGSYNEQFF
length: 12; size: many; J: TRBJ2-3; V: TRBV7-2; D: .; DNA: TGTGCCAGCAGCGATTACACAGATACGCAGTATTTT; CDR3: CASSDYTDTQYF
length: 12; size: many; J: TRBJ2-5; V: TRBV3-1; D: .; DNA: TGTGCCAGCAGCCAAGGTCGTGAGACCCAGTACTTC; CDR3: CASSQGRETQYF
length: 12; size: many; J: TRBJ1-3; V: TRBV28; D: .; DNA: TGTGCCAGCAGTTTACAAGGGGACACCATATATTTT; CDR3: CASSLQGDTIYF
length: 13; size: many; J: TRBJ2-1; V: TRBV11-3; D: .; DNA: TGTGCCAGCAGCTTTGACAGCTACAATGAGCAGTTCTTC; CDR3: CASSFDSYNEQFF
length: 15; size: many; J: TRBJ2-3; V: TRBV28; D: .; DNA: TGTGCCAGCATATCCCCTGACCTAAAAACAAATACGCAGTATTTT; CDR3: CASISPDLKTNTQYF